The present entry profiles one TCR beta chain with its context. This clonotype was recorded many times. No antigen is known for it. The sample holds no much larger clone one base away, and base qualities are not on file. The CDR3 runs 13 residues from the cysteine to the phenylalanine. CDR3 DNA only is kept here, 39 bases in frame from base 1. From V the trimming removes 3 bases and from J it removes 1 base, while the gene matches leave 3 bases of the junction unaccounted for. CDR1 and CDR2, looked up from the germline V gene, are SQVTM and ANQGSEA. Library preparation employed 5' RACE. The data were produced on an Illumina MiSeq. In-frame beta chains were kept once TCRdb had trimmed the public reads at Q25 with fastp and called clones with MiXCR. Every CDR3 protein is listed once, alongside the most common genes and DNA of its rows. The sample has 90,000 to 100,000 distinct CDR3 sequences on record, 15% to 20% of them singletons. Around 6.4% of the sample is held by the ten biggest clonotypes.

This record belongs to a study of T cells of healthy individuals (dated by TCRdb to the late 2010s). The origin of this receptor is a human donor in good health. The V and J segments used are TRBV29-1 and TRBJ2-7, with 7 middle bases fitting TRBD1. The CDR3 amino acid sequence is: CSVETGQSYEQYF. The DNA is TGCAGCGTTGAGACGGGACAGTCCTACGAGCAGTACTTC.